This TCR beta chain was observed in a study of T cells after posttransplantation cyclophosphamide. The repertoire was sequenced with immunoSEQ multiplex PCR; TCRdb's copy has only in-frame clones and lacks some. The sample totals fewer than ten clones. A marrow graft followed busulfan-fludarabine conditioning, with cyclophosphamide on days +3 and +4. Looked up from germline, CDR1 is SGHAT and CDR2 is FQNNGV. After removal of 6 bases from V and 7 bases from J, the junction contained 13 bases not matched to a gene. This CDR3 is built from 16 residues. This clone was picked up a small number of times. J is TRBJ2-1 and V is TRBV11-2; 9 bases align to TRBD2. Source: CMV-specific CD8+ T cells sorted from blood, taken after an allogeneic stem cell transplant with post-transplant cyclophosphamide. Subset indicated: CD8+ T cells sorted with CMV pp65 tetramers. This TCR was recovered from a male patient between 25 and 40 years old who received an allogeneic stem cell transplant from a related donor, was CMV-positive, and had acute GVHD only. Some T cells may originate from the graft donor. DNA for the CDR3: TGTGCCAGCAGTTGGCCGGGACTAGCCTCCTTTAATGAGCAGTTCTTC. It translates to CASSWPGLASFNEQFF.